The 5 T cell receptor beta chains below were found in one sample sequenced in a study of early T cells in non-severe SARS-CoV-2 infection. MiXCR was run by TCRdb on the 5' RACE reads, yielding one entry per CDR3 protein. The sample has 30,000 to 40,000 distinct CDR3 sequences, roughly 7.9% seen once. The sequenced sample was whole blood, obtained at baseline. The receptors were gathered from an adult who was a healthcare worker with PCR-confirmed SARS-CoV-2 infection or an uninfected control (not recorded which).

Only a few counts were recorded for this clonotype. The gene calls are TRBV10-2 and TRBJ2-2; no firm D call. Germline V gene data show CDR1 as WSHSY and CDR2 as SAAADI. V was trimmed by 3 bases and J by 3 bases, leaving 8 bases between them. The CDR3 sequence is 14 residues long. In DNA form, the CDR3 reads TGCGCCAGCAGTGAATTAGAGTACACCGGGGAGCTGTTTTTT. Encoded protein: CASSELEYTGELFF.

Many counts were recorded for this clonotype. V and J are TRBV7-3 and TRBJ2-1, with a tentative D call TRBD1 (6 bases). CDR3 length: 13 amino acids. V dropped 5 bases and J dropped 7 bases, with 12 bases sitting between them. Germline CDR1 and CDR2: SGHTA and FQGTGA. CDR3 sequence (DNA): TGTGCCAGCAGCGCCCGGGACATAAATGAGCAGTTCTTC. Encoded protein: CASSARDINEQFF.

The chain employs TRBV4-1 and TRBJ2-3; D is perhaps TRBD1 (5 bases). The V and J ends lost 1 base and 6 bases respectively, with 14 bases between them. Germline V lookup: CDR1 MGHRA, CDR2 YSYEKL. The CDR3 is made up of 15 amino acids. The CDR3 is CASSQAGLIDDTQYF. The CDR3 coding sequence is TGCGCCAGCAGCCAAGCAGGGTTGATCGACGATACGCAGTATTTT.

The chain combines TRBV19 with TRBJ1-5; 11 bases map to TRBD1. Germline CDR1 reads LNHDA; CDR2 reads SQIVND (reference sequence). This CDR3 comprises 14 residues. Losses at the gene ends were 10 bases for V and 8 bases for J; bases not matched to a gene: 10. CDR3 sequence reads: CATSDRGHGKPQHF. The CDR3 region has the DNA TGTGCCACCTCGGACAGGGGGCACGGGAAGCCCCAGCATTTT. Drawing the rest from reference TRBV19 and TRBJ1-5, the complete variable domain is DGGITQSPKYLFRKEGQNVTLSCEQNLNHDAMYWYRQDPGQGLRLIYYSQIVNDFQKGDIAEGYSVSREKKESFPLTVTSAQKNPTAFYLCATSDRGHGKPQHFGDGTRLSIL.

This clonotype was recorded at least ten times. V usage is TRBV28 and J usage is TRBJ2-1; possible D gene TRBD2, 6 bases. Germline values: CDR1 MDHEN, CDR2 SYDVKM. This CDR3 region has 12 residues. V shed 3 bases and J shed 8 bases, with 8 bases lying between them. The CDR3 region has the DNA TGTGCCAGCAGTTTGGGCGGGGATGAGCAGTTCTTC. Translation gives CASSLGGDEQFF.